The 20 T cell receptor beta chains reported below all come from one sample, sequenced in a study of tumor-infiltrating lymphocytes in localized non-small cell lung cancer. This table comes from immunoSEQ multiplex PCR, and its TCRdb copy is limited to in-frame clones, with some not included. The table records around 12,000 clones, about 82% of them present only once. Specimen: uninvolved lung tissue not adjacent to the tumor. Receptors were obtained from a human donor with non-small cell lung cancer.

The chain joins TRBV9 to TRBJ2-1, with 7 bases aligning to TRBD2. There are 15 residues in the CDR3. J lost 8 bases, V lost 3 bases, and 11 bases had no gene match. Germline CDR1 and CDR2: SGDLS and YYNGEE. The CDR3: CASSAAGLVAHEQFF. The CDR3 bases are TGTGCCAGCAGCGCCGCTGGACTAGTGGCCCATGAGCAGTTCTTC.

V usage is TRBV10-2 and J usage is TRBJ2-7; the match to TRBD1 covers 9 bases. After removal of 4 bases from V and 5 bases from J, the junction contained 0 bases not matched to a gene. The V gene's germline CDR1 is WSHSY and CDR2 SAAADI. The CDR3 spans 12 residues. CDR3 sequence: CASSGQGDEQYF. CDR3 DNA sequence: TGCGCCAGCAGTGGACAGGGGGACGAGCAGTACTTC.

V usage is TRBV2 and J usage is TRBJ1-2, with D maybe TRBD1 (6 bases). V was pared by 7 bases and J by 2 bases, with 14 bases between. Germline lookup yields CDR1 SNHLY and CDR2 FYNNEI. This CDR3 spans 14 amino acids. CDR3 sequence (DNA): TGTGCCAGCATGGGGCTTGGACAGAACTATGGCTACACCTTC. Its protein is CASMGLGQNYGYTF. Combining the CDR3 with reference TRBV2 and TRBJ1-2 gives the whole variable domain EPEVTQTPSHQVTQMGQEVILRCVPISNHLYFYWYRQILGQKVEFLVSFYNNEISEKSEIFDDQFSVERPDGSNFTLKIRSTKLEDSAMYFCASMGLGQNYGYTFGSGTRLTVV.

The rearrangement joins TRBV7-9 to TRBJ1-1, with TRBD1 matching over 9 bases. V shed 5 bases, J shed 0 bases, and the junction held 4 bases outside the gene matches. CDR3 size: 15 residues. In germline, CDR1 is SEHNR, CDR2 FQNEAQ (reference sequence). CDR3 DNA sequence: TGTGCCAGCAGCGGCGGGACAGGGATGAACACTGAAGCTTTCTTT. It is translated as CASSGGTGMNTEAFF.

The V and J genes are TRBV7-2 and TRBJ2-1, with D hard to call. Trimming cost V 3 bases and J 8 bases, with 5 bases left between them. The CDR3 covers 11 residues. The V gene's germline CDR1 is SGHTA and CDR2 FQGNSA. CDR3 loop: CASSFIYEQFF. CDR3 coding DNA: TGTGCCAGCAGCTTCATTTATGAGCAGTTCTTC.

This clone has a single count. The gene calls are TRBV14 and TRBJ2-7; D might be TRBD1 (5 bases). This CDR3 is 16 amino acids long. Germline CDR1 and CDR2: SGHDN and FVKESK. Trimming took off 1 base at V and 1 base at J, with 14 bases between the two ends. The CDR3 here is CASSQVSRAKSYEQYF. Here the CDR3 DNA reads TGTGCCAGCAGCCAAGTTTCCAGGGCGAAATCCTACGAGCAGTACTTC.

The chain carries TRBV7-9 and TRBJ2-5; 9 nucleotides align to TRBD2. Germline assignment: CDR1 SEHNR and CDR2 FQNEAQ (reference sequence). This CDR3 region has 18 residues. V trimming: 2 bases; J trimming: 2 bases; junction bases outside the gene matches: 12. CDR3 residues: CASSLRASGEGRQETQYF. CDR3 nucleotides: TGTGCCAGCAGCTTAAGGGCTAGCGGGGAGGGCCGTCAAGAGACCCAGTACTTC. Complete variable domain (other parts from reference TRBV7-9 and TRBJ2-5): DTGVSQNPRHKITKRGQNVTFRCDPISEHNRLYWYRQTLGQGPEFLTYFQNEAQLEKSRLLSDRFSAERPKGSFSTLEIQRTEQGDSAMYLCASSLRASGEGRQETQYFGPGTRLLVL.

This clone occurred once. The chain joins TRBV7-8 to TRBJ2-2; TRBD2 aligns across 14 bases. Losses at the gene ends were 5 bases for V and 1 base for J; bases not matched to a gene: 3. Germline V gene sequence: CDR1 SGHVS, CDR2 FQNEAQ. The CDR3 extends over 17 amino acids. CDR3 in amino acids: CASSRTSGGLNTGELFF. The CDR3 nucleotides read TGTGCCAGCAGCCGGACTAGCGGGGGGCTGAACACCGGGGAGCTGTTTTTT.

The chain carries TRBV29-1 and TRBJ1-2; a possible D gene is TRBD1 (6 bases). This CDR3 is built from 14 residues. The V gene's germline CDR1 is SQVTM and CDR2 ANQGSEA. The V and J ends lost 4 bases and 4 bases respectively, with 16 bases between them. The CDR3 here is CSVVGGTDLYGYTF. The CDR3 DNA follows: TGCAGCGTTGTCGGGGGCACTGACCTCTATGGCTACACCTTC.

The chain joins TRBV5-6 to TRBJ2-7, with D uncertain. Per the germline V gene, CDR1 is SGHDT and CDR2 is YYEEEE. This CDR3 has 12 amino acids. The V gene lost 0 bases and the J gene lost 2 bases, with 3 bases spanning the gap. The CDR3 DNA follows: TGTGCCAGCAGCTTGGCCCCCTACGAGCAGTACTTC. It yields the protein CASSLAPYEQYF.

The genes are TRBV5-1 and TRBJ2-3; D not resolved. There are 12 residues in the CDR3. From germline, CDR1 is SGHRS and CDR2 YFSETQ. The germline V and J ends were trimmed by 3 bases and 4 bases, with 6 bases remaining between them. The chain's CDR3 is CASSSLADTQYF. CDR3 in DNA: TGCGCCAGCAGCTCCCTAGCAGATACGCAGTATTTT.

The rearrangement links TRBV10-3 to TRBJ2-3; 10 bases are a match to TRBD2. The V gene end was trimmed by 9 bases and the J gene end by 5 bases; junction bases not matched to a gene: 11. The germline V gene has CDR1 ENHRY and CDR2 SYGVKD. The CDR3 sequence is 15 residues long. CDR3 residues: CAMGAGAGGGDTQYF. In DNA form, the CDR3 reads TGTGCCATGGGTGCGGGAGCGGGAGGGGGAGATACGCAGTATTTT.

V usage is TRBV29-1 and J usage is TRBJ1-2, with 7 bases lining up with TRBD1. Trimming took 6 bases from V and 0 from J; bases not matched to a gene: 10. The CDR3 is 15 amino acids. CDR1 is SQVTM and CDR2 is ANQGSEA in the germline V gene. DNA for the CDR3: TGCAGCGTACAGGGGTACAATCTAGCTAACTATGGCTACACCTTC. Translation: CSVQGYNLANYGYTF.

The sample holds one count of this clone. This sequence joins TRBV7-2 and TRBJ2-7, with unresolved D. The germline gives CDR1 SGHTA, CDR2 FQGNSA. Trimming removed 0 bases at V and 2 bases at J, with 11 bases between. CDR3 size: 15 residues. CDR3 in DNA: TGTGCCAGCAGCTTAGCACCCCTACCCACCTACGAGCAGTACTTC. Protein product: CASSLAPLPTYEQYF. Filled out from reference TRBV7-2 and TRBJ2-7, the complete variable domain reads GAGVSQSPSNKVTEKGKDVELRCDPISGHTALYWYRQSLGQGLEFLIYFQGNSAPDKSGLPSDRFSAERTGGSVSTLTIQRTQQEDSAVYLCASSLAPLPTYEQYFGPGTRLTVT.

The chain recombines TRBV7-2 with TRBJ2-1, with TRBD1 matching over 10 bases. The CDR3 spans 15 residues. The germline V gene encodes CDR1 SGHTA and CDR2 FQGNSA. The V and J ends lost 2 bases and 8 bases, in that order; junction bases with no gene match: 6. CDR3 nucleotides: TGTGCCAGCAGCTTACCCGGGACAGGGGTCGATGAGCAGTTCTTC. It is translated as CASSLPGTGVDEQFF.

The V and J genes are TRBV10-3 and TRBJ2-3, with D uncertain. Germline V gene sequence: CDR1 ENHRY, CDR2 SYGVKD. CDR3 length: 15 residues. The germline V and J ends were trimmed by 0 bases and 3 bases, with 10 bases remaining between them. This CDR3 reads CAISESWGRTDTQYF. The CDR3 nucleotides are TGTGCCATCAGTGAGTCGTGGGGTCGGACAGATACGCAGTATTTT.

CDR3 coding DNA: TGCAGCGTTGAGGAATATTCTGGAAACACCATATATTTT. Residues: CSVEEYSGNTIYF. V usage is TRBV29-1 and J usage is TRBJ1-3; no clear D gene. The germline CDR1 and CDR2 sequences are SQVTM and ANQGSEA. This CDR3 is 13 amino acids long. V was cut by 3 bases and J by 1 base, with 7 bases left in between.

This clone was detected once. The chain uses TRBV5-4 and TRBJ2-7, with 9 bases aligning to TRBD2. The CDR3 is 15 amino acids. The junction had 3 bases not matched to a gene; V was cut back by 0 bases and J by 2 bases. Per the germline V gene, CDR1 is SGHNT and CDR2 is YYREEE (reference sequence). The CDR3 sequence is CASSLDGGGAYEQYF. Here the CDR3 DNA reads TGTGCCAGCAGCTTGGACGGCGGGGGGGCCTACGAGCAGTACTTC.

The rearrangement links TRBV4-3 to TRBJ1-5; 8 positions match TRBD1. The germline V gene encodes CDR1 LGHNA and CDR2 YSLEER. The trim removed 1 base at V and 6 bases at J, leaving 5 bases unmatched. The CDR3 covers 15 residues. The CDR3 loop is CASSQVVTGGQPQHF. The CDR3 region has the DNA TGCGCCAGCAGCCAAGTGGTAACAGGGGGTCAGCCCCAGCATTTT.

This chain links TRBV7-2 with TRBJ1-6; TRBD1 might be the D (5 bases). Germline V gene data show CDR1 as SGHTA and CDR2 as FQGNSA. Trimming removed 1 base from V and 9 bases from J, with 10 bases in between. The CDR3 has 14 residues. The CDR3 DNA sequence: TGTGCCAGCAGCTTAGTCCCAGGGACTTCACCCCTCCACTTT. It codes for CASSLVPGTSPLHF.